The rows below give T cell receptor beta chains drawn from one sample of a study of shared clonotypes between healthy human individuals. This table comes from immunoSEQ multiplex PCR, and its TCRdb copy is limited to in-frame clones, with some not included. The sample lists around 1.1 million clones, 70% to 80% occurring once. Sequencing was done on a sample of memory CD4+ T cells from PBMCs. Source of these receptors: a man between 18 and 29 years old in good health. Some clones in this sample may be carry-over from other donors' samples. Both conserved end residues are part of each CDR3. D genes are given only for firm matches. Rows give clone size only sometimes, using once, few, many, or a class for an expanded clone.

TRBD2	TRBJ2-1	TRBV2	NA	TGTGCCAGCAGCGGGACCGTAGGGACTAGCGGGAGCTTCTTC	CASSGTVGTSGSFF
NA	TRBJ2-3	TRBV7-3	NA	TGTGCCAGCAGCTCGACGGGAGAGGTGGGGACGCAGTATTTT	CASSSTGEVGTQYF
TRBD1	TRBJ1-1	TRBV15	few	TGTGCCACCGGGACAGGGGGGACTGAAGCTTTCTTT	CATGTGGTEAFF
TRBD1	TRBJ2-2	TRBV12-5	NA	TGTGCTAGTGGTTTGGGAGCCGGGACAGGGAACACCGGGGAGCTGTTTTTT	CASGLGAGTGNTGELFF
NA	TRBJ1-1	TRBV6-6	NA	TGTGCCAGCAGCTATCGGGACGGAAACACTGAAGCTTTCTTT	CASSYRDGNTEAFF
NA	TRBJ2-3	TRBV6-1	NA	TGTGCCAGCAGTGAAATGACTAGTGCGGATACGCAGTATTTT	CASSEMTSADTQYF
NA	TRBJ2-5	TRBV5-1	NA	TGCGCCAGCAGCTTGATCAGCGCGCCTCAAGAGACCCAGTACTTC	CASSLISAPQETQYF
NA	TRBJ2-3	TRBV10-1	NA	TGCGCCAGAACCTTTAGTCGACCTAGCACAGATACGCAGTATTTT	CARTFSRPSTDTQYF
NA	TRBJ2-7	TRBV28	NA	TGTGCCAGCATCGGGGCGGCCAACGAGCAGTACTTC	CASIGAANEQYF
TRBD1	TRBJ2-1	TRBV10-3	NA	TGTGCCATCCGACGGGACAGGGGTCTCTACAATGAGCAGTTCTTC	CAIRRDRGLYNEQFF
TRBD2	TRBJ2-7	TRBV6-6	NA	TGTGCCAGCACCCCGAGACTAGCGGAGGCCTACGAGCAGTACTTC	CASTPRLAEAYEQYF
NA	TRBJ2-5	TRBV6-1	NA	TGTGCCAGCAGGCCCTGGGGGTCCCAAGAGACCCAGTACTTC	CASRPWGSQETQYF
TRBD1	TRBJ2-6	TRBV4-3	NA	TGCGCCAGCAGCCAAGAGACAGGGTCGGTCCTGACTTTC	CASSQETGSVLTF
NA	TRBJ1-4	TRBV30	few	TGTGCCTGGAGTGTGAGCTCTAATGAAAAACTGTTTTTT	CAWSVSSNEKLFF
TRBD1	TRBJ2-5	TRBV7-9	once	TGTGCCAGCAGCTTAGGGGACAGGGGGCTGGAGACCCAGTACTTC	CASSLGDRGLETQYF
NA	TRBJ2-6	TRBV28	NA	TGTGCCAGCAGGATTCAGCGGTCTGGGGCCAACGTCCTGACTTTC	CASRIQRSGANVLTF
NA	TRBJ2-7	TRBV28	NA	TGTGCCAGCAGTTTAGCCACCTCCGCCTACGAGCAGTACTTC	CASSLATSAYEQYF
NA	TRBJ2-7	TRBV5-4	NA	TGTGCCAGCAGCTTCGGGGGCAACCCCGGGAGCGAGCAGTACTTC	CASSFGGNPGSEQYF
NA	TRBJ2-7	TRBV5-1	NA	TGCGCCAGCAGATTCGGAGCGAGCTCCTACGAGCAGTACTTC	CASRFGASSYEQYF
TRBD2	TRBJ2-2	TRBV5-4	NA	TGTGCCAGCAGCTGGACTAGCGAAGGGGAGCTGTTTTTT	CASSWTSEGELFF
NA	TRBJ1-4	TRBV7-9	NA	TGTGCCAGCAGCCAAAACGGGGGGTTAAGCGAAAAACTGTTTTTT	CASSQNGGLSEKLFF
TRBD2	TRBJ2-1	TRBV19	NA	TGTGCCAGTAGTATAGTCGGACTAGCGAATGAGCAGTTCTTC	CASSIVGLANEQFF
TRBD2	TRBJ2-2	TRBV14	NA	TGTGCCAGCAGCCAACGCCGGACTAGCGGGTTTCCCGGGGAGCTGTTTTTT	CASSQRRTSGFPGELFF
NA	TRBJ2-5	TRBV29-1	NA	TGCAGTGAAGGACGGCACCAAGAGACCCAGTACTTC	CSEGRHQETQYF
TRBD2	TRBJ2-5	TRBV10-2	NA	TGCGCCAGCAGTCCCCCTGGCGGGAGAGCAGAGACCCAGTACTTC	CASSPPGGRAETQYF
NA	TRBJ2-3	TRBV9	once	TGTGCCAGCAGCGGCCCGTCCGCGGATACGCAGTATTTT	CASSGPSADTQYF
TRBD1	TRBJ2-7	TRBV28	NA	TGTGCCAGCAGGGGCTCCCGACAGGGACCGAGCTCCTACGAGCAGTACTTC	CASRGSRQGPSSYEQYF
TRBD2	TRBJ2-7	TRBV30	NA	TGTGCCTCTAGCGGGAGGCCTCGGGAGCAGTACTTC	CASSGRPREQYF
NA	TRBJ1-1	TRBV18	once	TGTGCCAGCTCACCACGGATTTGGGGAAACACTGAAGCTTTCTTT	CASSPRIWGNTEAFF
NA	TRBJ1-3	TRBV30	many	TGTGCCTTACAACCGGCCAGCTCTGGAAACACCATATATTTT	CALQPASSGNTIYF
NA	TRBJ2-2	TRBV7-9	NA	TGTGCCAGCAGCCCGACAAGGCAAGCGAACACCGGGGAGCTGTTTTTT	CASSPTRQANTGELFF
NA	TRBJ2-1	TRBV12-5	NA	TGTGCTAGCGCACTAAACAATGAGCAGTTCTTC	CASALNNEQFF
NA	TRBJ1-1	TRBV4-1	NA	TGCGCCAGCAGCCAAGTTCTCGCAGGCCTCGAAGCTTTCTTT	CASSQVLAGLEAFF